Each of the 21 T cell receptor beta chains below was sequenced from the same sample in a study of memory CD4+ T cells and cytomegalovirus serostatus. Single viable CD3+CD4+CD8-CD45RO+ cells were sorted as the memory CD4+ T cells. Generated by immunoSEQ multiplex PCR, the TCRdb table keeps only in-frame clones and is missing some. The table shows some 58,000 clones, with approximately 80% occurring only once. Specimen: memory CD4+ T cells from blood. The receptors derive from an adult in good health and CMV-seronegative.

The genes are TRBV28 and TRBJ2-4; TRBD1 agrees at 9 bases. Germline V gives CDR1 MDHEN, CDR2 SYDVKM. V shed 0 bases and J 1 base; nucleotides not matched to a gene: 4. The CDR3 runs to 17 residues. CDR3 sequence: CASSLWGTGRAKNIQYF. For the CDR3, the DNA is TGTGCCAGCAGTTTATGGGGGACAGGGAGGGCCAAAAACATTCAGTACTTC.

The gene calls are TRBV7-8 and TRBJ1-4, with D possibly being TRBD1 (5 bases). Trimming took off 4 bases at V and 7 bases at J, with 13 bases between the two ends. In germline, CDR1 is SGHVS, CDR2 FQNEAQ. This CDR3 is 14 amino acids long. CDR3 loop: CASSWTTEGEKLFF. The DNA for the CDR3 is TGTGCCAGCAGCTGGACAACTGAAGGTGAAAAACTGTTTTTT.

In nucleotides, the CDR3 is TGCGCCAGCAGAGCCGTCCCGGCTAGCGGGAGTCGGGAGCAGTACTTC. Translated, it gives CASRAVPASGSREQYF. The V gene is TRBV5-1, the J gene TRBJ2-7; 10 bases map to TRBD2. CDR3 size: 16 residues. The junction had 15 bases not matched to a gene; V was cut back by 5 bases and J by 7 bases. The germline V gene has CDR1 SGHRS and CDR2 YFSETQ. The entire variable domain, with the rest obtained from reference TRBV5-1 and TRBJ2-7, is as follows: KAGVTQTPRYLIKTRGQQVTLSCSPISGHRSVSWYQQTPGQGLQFLFEYFSETQRNKGNFPGRFSGRQFSNSRSEMNVSTLELGDSALYLCASRAVPASGSREQYFGPGTRLTVT.

V usage is TRBV4-3 and J usage is TRBJ2-7; D is possibly TRBD1 (5 bases). The V end lost 1 base, the J end lost 5 bases, and 15 bases lay between the germline ends. Germline lookup yields CDR1 LGHNA and CDR2 YSLEER. This CDR3 has 15 residues. In DNA form, the CDR3 reads TGCGCCAGCAGCCAAGTAGGGGCGTCGAAACACGAGCAGTACTTC. Translating gives CASSQVGASKHEQYF.

This clone was detected only a few times. V and J are TRBV19 and TRBJ1-5, with 7 bases aligning to TRBD1. Germline V gene lookup returns CDR1 LNHDA and CDR2 SQIVND (reference sequence). The CDR3 has 17 amino acids. The trim removed 1 base at V and 3 bases at J, leaving 9 bases unmatched. CDR3 DNA: TGTGCCAGTAGTATAGTGCCGGGACAGAAGGCCAATCAGCCCCAGCATTTT. Amino acid sequence: CASSIVPGQKANQPQHF.

The rearrangement uses TRBV6-6 and TRBJ2-5; TRBD1 might be the D (6 bases). The V end was cut by 5 bases, the J end by 2 bases, with 12 bases between. The CDR3 extends over 14 amino acids. Germline lookup yields CDR1 MNHNY and CDR2 SVGAGI (reference sequence). The CDR3 region is CASSTGQRQETQYF. In DNA form, the CDR3 reads TGTGCCAGCAGTACCGGACAGAGGCAAGAGACCCAGTACTTC.

This clone has more than one count but fewer than ten. This chain connects TRBV28 to TRBJ1-5; D remains unclear. The CDR3 spans 12 residues. CDR1 is MDHEN, CDR2 SYDVKM, per germline. Trimming shortened V by 6 bases and J by 0 bases, and 3 bases separated the two germline ends. The CDR3 spells CASRYSNQPQHF. CDR3 nucleotides: TGTGCCAGCAGGTATAGCAATCAGCCCCAGCATTTT.

The chain has TRBV18 and TRBJ1-3; D unclear. V was pared by 3 bases and J by 2 bases, with 20 bases between. The CDR3 covers 18 residues. Germline V gene lookup returns CDR1 KGHSH and CDR2 LQKENI. The CDR3 region has the DNA TGTGCCAGCTCACCTAACGACATATCCCACAGACCTGGAAACACCATATATTTT. Translating gives CASSPNDISHRPGNTIYF. The full variable domain, in which reference TRBV18 and TRBJ1-3 provide the parts outside the CDR3, is NAGVMQNPRHLVRRRGQEARLRCSPMKGHSHVYWYRQLPEEGLKFMVYLQKENIIDESGMPKERFSAEFPKEGPSILRIQQVVRGDSAAYFCASSPNDISHRPGNTIYFGEGSWLTVV.

The table lists this clone with a count of one. The genes are TRBV10-2 and TRBJ2-7; no definite D call. V was clipped by 1 base and J by 2 bases, with 12 bases between them. The CDR3 runs to 15 residues. Germline CDR1 is WSHSY and CDR2 is SAAADI. The CDR3 region is CASSEFNSDPYEQYF. The DNA for the CDR3 is TGCGCCAGCAGTGAGTTTAATTCAGATCCCTACGAGCAGTACTTC.

The table lists this clone with a count of one. The CDR3 loop is CASSSTEENTEAFF. In DNA, the CDR3 is TGCGCCAGCAGCTCGACAGAAGAGAACACTGAAGCTTTCTTT. The rearrangement uses TRBV5-1 and TRBJ1-1, with D perhaps matching TRBD1 (5 bases). Germline V gene sequence: CDR1 SGHRS, CDR2 YFSETQ. The CDR3 has 14 amino acids. V dropped 3 bases and J dropped 1 base, with 10 bases sitting between them.

The sample holds a few counts of this clone. Other DNA sequences in the sample encode the same CDR3. Here the CDR3 DNA reads TGTGCCAGCAGTGAGCTAGAGAACACTGAAGCTTTCTTT. Protein: CASSELENTEAFF. The chain couples TRBV2 to TRBJ1-1; no firm D call. The CDR3 is 13 amino acids. Trimming cost V 3 bases and J 1 base, with 6 bases left between them. Germline assignment: CDR1 SNHLY and CDR2 FYNNEI.

J is TRBJ1-3 and V is TRBV6-5; tentatively, D is TRBD1 (5 bases). Trimming left V 4 bases short and J 4 bases short, with 11 bases between. Germline V gene data show CDR1 as MNHEY and CDR2 as SVGAGI. The CDR3 sequence is 14 residues long. CDR3: CASSWTRGGNTIYF. CDR3 bases: TGTGCCAGCAGTTGGACACGAGGGGGAAACACCATATATTTT.

The chain links TRBV27 to TRBJ2-5; TRBD2 agrees at 16 bases. The CDR3 runs 17 residues. The J segment lost 4 bases and the V segment lost 8 bases, leaving 10 bases of the junction unmatched. The germline V gene has CDR1 MNHEY and CDR2 SMNVEV (reference sequence). Here the CDR3 DNA reads TGTGCCAGCTCACTCGGGACTAGCGGGAGGGGGGGAGAGACCCAGTACTTC. Encoded protein: CASSLGTSGRGGETQYF.

V is TRBV9 and J is TRBJ2-2, with a weak D call TRBD1 (5 bases). Germline lookup yields CDR1 SGDLS and CDR2 YYNGEE. CDR3 length equals 15 residues. The germline V and J ends were trimmed by 0 bases and 5 bases, with 11 bases remaining between them. CDR3 nucleotide sequence: TGTGCCAGCAGCGTAGACCAGGGTGGGACCGGGGAGCTGTTTTTT. Amino acids: CASSVDQGGTGELFF.

This chain uses TRBV29-1 with TRBJ2-3, with D possibly being TRBD1 or TRBD2 (6 bases each). The V and J ends lost 2 bases and 1 base respectively, with 10 bases between them. Germline V lookup: CDR1 SQVTM, CDR2 ANQGSEA. CDR3 size: 14 residues. The CDR3 spells CSVERGEGTDTQYF. CDR3 in DNA: TGCAGCGTTGAAAGGGGGGAGGGCACAGATACGCAGTATTTT.

The chain recombines TRBV5-1 with TRBJ2-5; TRBD1 or TRBD2 may be the D gene (5 bases each). The germline V gene has CDR1 SGHRS and CDR2 YFSETQ. The V end was cut by 5 bases, the J end by 2 bases, with 13 bases between. CDR3 size: 14 residues. The CDR3 region is CASRWDVGQETQYF. The CDR3 DNA reads as TGCGCCAGCAGATGGGACGTGGGGCAAGAGACCCAGTACTTC.

The chain carries TRBV6-4 and TRBJ2-2, with a possible D match to TRBD1 (5 bases). V dropped 7 bases and J dropped 5 bases, with 14 bases sitting between them. The CDR3 totals 14 residues. Germline values: CDR1 MRHNA, CDR2 SNTAGT. The CDR3 region is CASTRESGTGELFF. The CDR3 DNA follows: TGTGCCAGCACCAGAGAATCAGGGACCGGGGAGCTGTTTTTT.

The chain combines TRBV4-2 with TRBJ2-5; 14 bases line up with TRBD2. The CDR3 covers 16 residues. J was trimmed by 7 bases and V by 3 bases; bases with no gene match: 7. Per germline, CDR1 LGHNA and CDR2 YNFKEQ. CDR3 protein: CASSQRTSGGMATQYF. The DNA for the CDR3 is TGTGCCAGCAGCCAGCGGACTAGCGGGGGGATGGCGACCCAGTACTTC.

The V gene is TRBV6-6, the J gene TRBJ2-3, with TRBD2 matching 9 bases. The germline V gene encodes CDR1 MNHNY and CDR2 SVGAGI (reference sequence). V dropped 7 bases and J dropped 6; count of bases not matched to a gene: 5. This CDR3 has 13 residues. The DNA for the CDR3 is TGTGCCAGCAAGGCGGGGGGGTCTGATACGCAGTATTTT. It encodes CASKAGGSDTQYF.

This clone was picked up one time. This chain uses TRBV30 with TRBJ2-5; maybe TRBD1 (6 bases). Germline values: CDR1 GTSNPN, CDR2 SVGIG (reference sequence). CDR3 size: 13 residues. Trimming took off 4 bases at V and 4 bases at J, with 13 bases between the two ends. CDR3 in amino acids: CAWNDRIVETQYF. DNA for the CDR3: TGTGCCTGGAACGACAGGATCGTAGAGACCCAGTACTTC.

About this clone itself: One end of the junction varies from germline; a read error may be responsible. The chain carries TRBV7-7 and TRBJ1-4; D gene unclear. Germline V gene lookup returns CDR1 SSHAT and CDR2 FNYEAQ (reference sequence). The CDR3 totals 14 residues. The chain's CDR3 is CASSLGPGYEKLFF. CDR3 coding DNA: TGTGCTAGCAGCTTAGGGCCGGGATATGAAAAACTGTTTTTT. The full variable domain, with the rest looked up from reference TRBV7-7 and TRBJ1-4, is GAGVSQSPRYKVTKRGQDVTLRCDPISSHATLYWYQQALGQGPEFLTYFNYEAQPDKSGLPSDRFSAERPEGSISTLTIQRTEQRDSAMYRCASSLGPGYEKLFFGSGTQLSVL.